Listed below are T cell receptor beta chains from one sample, sequenced in a study of T cell responses to AZD1222 COVID-19 vaccine. Profiling relied on immunoSEQ multiplex PCR, and the TCRdb table lists in-frame clones only, not all of them. Of under 90,000 clones listed, 83% are singletons. The input for sequencing was peripheral blood, taken 28 days after the second AZD1222 dose. Source of these receptors: an adult who received the AZD1222 COVID-19 vaccine. CDR3s include the opening cysteine and the closing phenylalanine or tryptophan. D genes are given only for firm matches. A clone size is listed for some rows: how often the clone was seen (once, few, many), or a class if it is expanded.

j_call v_call d_call clone_size cdr3_aa cdr3_nt
TRBJ1-6 TRBV27 TRBD1 few CASSLFPGGRSPLHF TGTGCCAGCAGTTTATTTCCAGGGGGCCGTTCACCCCTCCACTTT
TRBJ1-4 TRBV28 TRBD1 NA CASSARQGGYEKLFF TGTGCCAGCAGTGCCCGACAGGGAGGATATGAAAAACTGTTTTTT
TRBJ2-5 TRBV15 NA NA CATSRDRVSSETQYF TGTGCCACCAGCAGAGACAGGGTCTCCTCGGAGACCCAGTACTTC
TRBJ1-2 TRBV3-1/TRBV3-2 TRBD1 once CASSQETGTYGYTF TGTGCCAGCAGCCAAGAGACAGGGACCTATGGCTACACCTTC
TRBJ1-2 TRBV4-1 NA once CASSPPGVSYGYTF TGCGCCAGCAGCCCCCCGGGGGTGAGCTATGGCTACACCTTC
TRBJ2-2 TRBV2 TRBD2 NA CASSDWQRGNTGELFF TGTGCCAGCAGTGATTGGCAGCGGGGGAACACCGGGGAGCTGTTTTTT
TRBJ1-1 TRBV23-1 TRBD1 NA CASSQDRETEAFF TGCGCCAGCAGTCAGGACAGGGAAACTGAAGCTTTCTTT
TRBJ2-3 TRBV3-1/TRBV3-2 NA NA CASSLRGGQDTQYF TGTGCCAGCAGCCTCAGGGGGGGTCAAGATACGCAGTATTTT
TRBJ1-1 TRBV5-1 NA NA CASSSSGGDGTEAFF TGCGCCAGCAGTTCGTCCGGGGGGGATGGCACTGAAGCTTTCTTT
TRBJ2-1 TRBV11-3 TRBD2 NA CASSLRTSGRYNEQFF TGTGCCAGCAGCCTCCGGACTAGCGGGAGATACAATGAGCAGTTCTTC
TRBJ2-7 TRBV11-2 NA NA CASSLIPVGNEQYF TGTGCCAGCAGCTTAATCCCTGTGGGGAACGAGCAGTACTTC
TRBJ2-1 TRBV5-4 NA NA CAGRSDNEQFF TGTGCCGGGAGATCGGACAATGAGCAGTTCTTC
TRBJ1-3 TRBV4-2 NA NA CASSQDRMNTIYF TGTGCCAGCAGCCAAGATAGAATGAACACCATATATTTT
TRBJ2-2 TRBV15 TRBD1 NA CATSRGQAARSSWGTGELFF TGTGCCACCAGCAGGGGACAGGCAGCAAGAAGCTCCTGGGGCACCGGGGAGCTGTTTTTT
TRBJ2-7 TRBV20-1 NA NA CSASRGSEQYF TGCAGTGCCAGTAGGGGGAGCGAGCAGTACTTC
TRBJ2-7 TRBV5-4 TRBD2 NA CASSPRFAGEFEQYF TGTGCCAGCAGCCCCCGATTTGCGGGAGAGTTTGAGCAGTACTTC
TRBJ2-2 TRBV19 NA NA CASSPRPGSADGELFF TGTGCCAGTAGTCCTAGGCCGGGCAGTGCAGACGGGGAGCTGTTTTTT
TRBJ2-6 TRBV28 TRBD1 NA CASRSTGEGGAGANVLTF TGTGCCAGCAGATCGACAGGGGAAGGTGGCGCTGGGGCCAACGTCCTGACTTTC
TRBJ1-5 TRBV10-3 NA NA CAISDGLIGQPQHF TGTGCCATCAGTGACGGACTCATCGGGCAGCCCCAGCATTTT
TRBJ2-5 TRBV20-1 TRBD2 NA CSASSPGLAGGRMETQYF TGCAGTGCTAGTTCTCCGGGACTAGCGGGAGGGAGGATGGAGACCCAGTACTTC
TRBJ1-5 TRBV21-1 NA few CASLGTGIYQPQHF TGTGCCAGCCTTGGGACAGGGATCTATCAGCCCCAGCATTTT
TRBJ1-3 TRBV15 NA NA CATSRVFQGTGNTIYF TGTGCCACCAGCAGAGTATTCCAGGGGACTGGAAACACCATATATTTT